Listed here are 30 T cell receptor beta chains from one sample, sequenced in a study of blood T cell repertoires in COVID-19. Only in-frame clones appear in the TCRdb table, and some are missing; sequencing was by immunoSEQ multiplex PCR. The sample contains approximately 260,000 clones, 70% to 85% of which appear only once. Sequenced: peripheral blood. These receptors came from a woman older than 75 with acute or convalescent COVID-19.

Written as DNA, the CDR3 is TGTGCCAGTAAGGCCCGGGGGACAGGGGGCGTCGATAATTCACCCCTCCACTTT. The encoded protein is CASKARGTGGVDNSPLHF. V gene TRBV19 combines with J gene TRBJ1-6; 12 nucleotides align to TRBD1. Trimming at V came to 7 bases and at J to 5 bases, leaving 12 bases not matched to a gene. CDR1 and CDR2 from the germline V gene are LNHDA and SQIVND (reference sequence). There are 18 residues in the CDR3.

The chain has TRBV28 and TRBJ2-7; D unclear. Deletions cut 8 bases from V and 2 bases from J, with 13 bases between. Germline lookup yields CDR1 MDHEN and CDR2 SYDVKM. This CDR3 region has 13 residues. The CDR3 spells CASARPPAYEQYF. CDR3 sequence (DNA): TGTGCCAGCGCTAGGCCTCCTGCCTACGAGCAGTACTTC.

This clone was seen only a few times. This chain connects TRBV2 to TRBJ1-4, with D perhaps TRBD1 (5 bases). CDR1 and CDR2 (germline): SNHLY, FYNNEI. Trimming cost V 6 bases and J 5 bases, with 19 bases left between them. The CDR3 runs to 16 residues. CDR3 residues: CASSANAEGVNEKLFF. CDR3 in DNA: TGTGCCAGCAGCGCAAACGCTGAAGGGGTGAATGAAAAACTGTTTTTT.

The J gene is TRBJ2-2, the V gene TRBV3-1 (or the pseudogene TRBV3-2), with TRBD1 matching over 8 bases. The CDR3 extends over 16 amino acids. Trimming removed 4 bases from V and 3 bases from J; junction bases left unmatched: 7. In germline, CDR1 is LGHDT, CDR2 YNNKEL (reference sequence). The CDR3 region is CASSRTGTIDTGELFF. The CDR3 DNA follows: TGTGCCAGCAGCCGGACAGGGACCATCGACACCGGGGAGCTGTTTTTT.

The chain employs TRBV3-1 (or the pseudogene TRBV3-2) and TRBJ1-3; 9 bases agree with TRBD1. V shed 2 bases and J 2 bases; nucleotides not matched to a gene: 1. The CDR3 contains 15 residues. Germline V CDR1 and CDR2: LGHDT, YNNKEL (reference sequence). This chain's CDR3 is CASSQTGGAGNTIYF. CDR3 nucleotides: TGTGCCAGCAGCCAAACAGGGGGCGCTGGAAACACCATATATTTT.

The V and J genes are TRBV18 and TRBJ1-5; D is undetermined. CDR3 length: 15 residues. Trimming cost V 2 bases and J 3 bases, with 11 bases left between them. Germline CDR1 reads KGHSH; CDR2 reads LQKENI. In DNA form, the CDR3 reads TGTGCCAGCTCACCAGGATCGGAGCCCAATCAGCCCCAGCATTTT. As protein: CASSPGSEPNQPQHF.

The chain is built from TRBV28 and TRBJ2-1, with 8 bases matching TRBD2. This CDR3 is 14 amino acids long. V was clipped by 8 bases and J by 4 bases; unmatched bases: 7. CDR1 is MDHEN and CDR2 is SYDVKM in the germline V gene. The CDR3 protein is CASAPAGGYNEQFF. CDR3 in DNA: TGTGCCAGCGCCCCCGCGGGGGGTTACAATGAGCAGTTCTTC.

The chain carries TRBV10-3 and TRBJ2-7; TRBD2 aligns across 12 bases. The junction had 4 bases not matched to a gene; V was cut back by 5 bases and J by 2 bases. CDR3 length: 15 amino acids. Germline CDR1 ENHRY, CDR2 SYGVKD. The CDR3 here is CAISTSGGSTYEQYF. The CDR3 DNA reads as TGTGCCATCAGTACTAGCGGGGGGTCCACCTACGAGCAGTACTTC.

This clone has a single count. This chain uses TRBV9 with TRBJ1-2; maybe TRBD1 (6 bases). The V end lost 4 bases, the J end lost 6 bases, and 19 bases lay between the germline ends. This CDR3 spans 15 amino acids. Germline V gene data show CDR1 as SGDLS and CDR2 as YYNGEE. The CDR3 reads CASSPRRGGEDGYTF. The CDR3 coding sequence is TGTGCCAGCAGCCCCCGGAGGGGGGGCGAGGATGGCTACACCTTC.

This chain uses TRBV12-3 or TRBV12-4 with TRBJ1-2; D is perhaps TRBD1 (6 bases). V lost 6 bases, J lost 9 bases, and 17 bases lay in between. This CDR3 has 13 amino acids. CDR3 bases: TGTGCCAGCAGCCTACAGGGTAGGGTCAGCTACACCTTC. Its protein is CASSLQGRVSYTF.

The gene calls are TRBV28 and TRBJ1-6; 7 bases agree with TRBD1. J was trimmed by 7 bases and V by 5 bases; bases with no gene match: 14. The V gene's germline CDR1 is MDHEN and CDR2 SYDVKM. CDR3 length: 17 residues. In DNA, the CDR3 is TGTGCCAGCAGTCCCCAAAAGACAGGGCCGGGCAATTCACCCCTCCACTTT. Protein: CASSPQKTGPGNSPLHF.

This clone was seen only a few times. A junction boundary mismatches the germline segment, possibly from a read error. The CDR3 loop reads CASSQGDSLNGAVF. As DNA, the CDR3 is TGTGCCAGCAGCCAAGGAGACAGCCTCAACGGAGCTGTTTTT. The chain combines TRBV3-1 (or the pseudogene TRBV3-2) with TRBJ1-3; TRBD1 might be the D (5 bases). The germline V gene has CDR1 LGHDT and CDR2 YNNKEL (reference sequence). The CDR3 consists of 14 residues.

This chain connects TRBV3-1 (or the pseudogene TRBV3-2) to TRBJ2-5, with D perhaps matching TRBD1 (5 bases). This CDR3 contains 12 residues. V shed 4 bases and J shed 3 bases, with 6 bases lying between them. From germline, CDR1 is LGHDT and CDR2 YNNKEL (reference sequence). The CDR3 DNA reads TGTGCCAGCAGCCGCAGGGAAGAGACCCAGTACTTC. Protein sequence: CASSRREETQYF.

This chain uses TRBV5-5 with TRBJ1-1; 10 bases are a match to TRBD1. Germline lookup yields CDR1 SGHKS and CDR2 YYEKEE (reference sequence). The CDR3 covers 17 residues. V lost 1 base, J lost 6 bases, and 12 bases stayed unmatched. The CDR3 coding sequence is TGTGCCAGCAGCTTGCGGGGGACAGGGGCCCTGGGCGCTGAAGCTTTCTTT. Translated, it gives CASSLRGTGALGAEAFF.

The chain employs TRBV7-6 and TRBJ1-6; D is uncertain. Trimming pared 0 bases from V and 5 bases from J, leaving 5 bases between. This CDR3 has 14 residues. Germline assignment: CDR1 SGHVS and CDR2 FNYEAQ. The CDR3 sequence is CASSLAVDNSPLHF. CDR3 DNA: TGTGCCAGCAGCTTAGCTGTAGATAATTCACCCCTCCACTTT.

The chain links TRBV18 to TRBJ2-2; no reliable D call. Trimming took off 3 bases at V and 3 bases at J, with 14 bases between the two ends. Germline V gives CDR1 KGHSH, CDR2 LQKENI. This CDR3 is 16 amino acids long. Here the CDR3 DNA reads TGTGCCAGCTCACCTCTTTCGGCAGGCTACACCGGGGAGCTGTTTTTT. Translating gives CASSPLSAGYTGELFF.

This chain links TRBV5-6 with TRBJ2-3, with 9 bases lining up with TRBD1. CDR1 SGHDT and CDR2 YYEEEE come from the germline V gene. The CDR3 loop spans 14 amino acids. Trimming took 4 bases from V and 4 from J; bases not matched to a gene: 4. The CDR3 here is CASSGDRVADTQYF. CDR3 sequence (DNA): TGTGCCAGCAGCGGGGACAGGGTCGCAGATACGCAGTATTTT.

The chain recombines TRBV28 with TRBJ1-5; a weak D match, TRBD1 (6 bases). Trimming took 8 bases from V and 2 from J, leaving 16 bases between them. The CDR3 extends over 15 amino acids. The germline gives CDR1 MDHEN, CDR2 SYDVKM. The CDR3: CASALGGGGNQPQHF. CDR3 DNA: TGTGCCAGCGCCTTGGGGGGGGGCGGCAATCAGCCCCAGCATTTT.

This clone was found a few times. The rearrangement joins TRBV5-1 to TRBJ2-3; TRBD2 might be the D (7 bases). Looked up from germline, CDR1 is SGHRS and CDR2 is YFSETQ. V lost 0 bases to trimming and J lost 4 bases, with 15 bases between them. The CDR3 loop spans 16 amino acids. CDR3 residues: CASSLEGRGGADTQYF. The CDR3 bases are TGCGCCAGCAGCTTGGAGGGCAGGGGAGGGGCAGATACGCAGTATTTT.

By frequency in the sample, this clone is medium-sized. The chain is built from TRBV2 and TRBJ1-3; D is perhaps TRBD1 (6 bases). Germline CDR1 SNHLY, CDR2 FYNNEI. Trimming removed 1 base from V and 0 bases from J, with 13 bases in between. This CDR3 region has 17 residues. The CDR3 protein is CASSEEGGGSSGNTIYF. The CDR3 nucleotides read TGTGCCAGCAGTGAAGAGGGAGGGGGATCCTCTGGAAACACCATATATTTT.

The rearrangement joins TRBV7-9 to TRBJ1-2; 8 bases match TRBD1. The CDR3 totals 16 residues. The trim removed 3 bases at V and 4 bases at J, leaving 10 bases unmatched. CDR1 SEHNR and CDR2 FQNEAQ come from the germline V gene (reference sequence). The CDR3 protein is CASSFDGQGGGYGYTF. The CDR3 nucleotides are TGTGCCAGCAGCTTCGATGGACAGGGAGGGGGCTATGGCTACACCTTC.

The chain uses TRBV9 and TRBJ2-3; 10 positions agree with TRBD2. Unmatched junction bases numbered 6, after V lost 3 bases and J lost 2 bases. The CDR3 extends over 16 amino acids. Germline lookup yields CDR1 SGDLS and CDR2 YYNGEE. The CDR3 sequence: CASSERLAGDTDTQYF. The CDR3 nucleotides are TGTGCCAGCAGCGAGCGTCTAGCGGGGGACACAGATACGCAGTATTTT.

The chain recombines TRBV6-5 with TRBJ2-3; D not resolved. In germline, CDR1 is MNHEY, CDR2 SVGAGI. V was trimmed by 7 bases and J by 0 bases, leaving 8 bases between them. The CDR3 consists of 13 residues. The CDR3 spells CASTPLSTDTQYF. DNA of the CDR3: TGTGCCAGCACTCCTTTGAGCACAGATACGCAGTATTTT.

The chain recombines TRBV29-1 with TRBJ1-1, with a weak D call TRBD1 (5 bases). This CDR3 is built from 12 residues. Trimming took 4 bases from V and 6 from J, leaving 12 bases between them. Germline V gives CDR1 SQVTM, CDR2 ANQGSEA. As DNA, the CDR3 is TGCAGCGTTGCTAGGGGCGACGCTGAAGCTTTCTTT. Its protein product is CSVARGDAEAFF.

The V and J genes are TRBV3-1 (or the pseudogene TRBV3-2) and TRBJ1-1; D call uncertain. The V gene's germline CDR1 is LGHDT and CDR2 YNNKEL (reference sequence). The CDR3 is 15 amino acids. V was pared by 3 bases and J by 1 base, with 12 bases between. The CDR3 region is CASSHGEIQNTEAFF. Here the CDR3 DNA reads TGTGCCAGCAGCCACGGAGAGATTCAGAACACTGAAGCTTTCTTT.

V gene TRBV10-3 combines with J gene TRBJ2-6, with 8 bases fitting TRBD1. This CDR3 is 17 amino acids long. V lost 2 bases to trimming and J lost 1 base; unmatched junction nucleotides: 4. Germline CDR1 ENHRY, CDR2 SYGVKD. The CDR3 DNA reads TGTGCCATCAGTGAGGCAGGGGGCCTGTCTGGGGCCAACGTCCTGACTTTC. This translates into CAISEAGGLSGANVLTF.

The chain recombines TRBV20-1 with TRBJ2-1; a possible D gene is TRBD2 (6 bases). The germline V gene has CDR1 DFQATT and CDR2 SNEGSKA (reference sequence). V dropped 4 bases and J dropped 5 bases, with 6 bases sitting between them. The CDR3 is 11 residues long. CDR3 in amino acids: CSAKRDNEQFF. The CDR3 DNA is TGCAGTGCTAAGCGGGACAATGAGCAGTTCTTC.

The J gene is TRBJ1-6, the V gene TRBV7-8, with a possible D match to TRBD1 (6 bases). The CDR3 runs to 17 residues. Trimming took off 1 base at V and 2 bases at J, with 12 bases between the two ends. The germline gives CDR1 SGHVS, CDR2 FQNEAQ. In DNA, the CDR3 is TGTGCCAGCAGCTTAGTACGGGGGGCAACCTATAATTCACCCCTCCACTTT. Its translation: CASSLVRGATYNSPLHF. Combining the CDR3 with reference TRBV7-8 and TRBJ1-6 gives the whole variable domain GAGVSQSPRYKVAKRGQDVALRCDPISGHVSLFWYQQALGQGPEFLTYFQNEAQLDKSGLPSDRFFAERPEGSVSTLKIQRTQQEDSAVYLCASSLVRGATYNSPLHFGNGTRLTVT.

The CDR3 sequence: CASSGSQGSPLHF. Written as DNA, the CDR3 is TGTGCCAGCTCCGGGAGCCAAGGTTCACCCCTCCACTTT. The chain couples TRBV2 to TRBJ1-6; the D is unclear. V dropped 8 bases and J dropped 9 bases, with 14 bases sitting between them. The germline V gene encodes CDR1 SNHLY and CDR2 FYNNEI. The CDR3 contains 13 residues.

The chain employs TRBV5-8 and TRBJ2-3, with D tentatively TRBD2 (5 bases). CDR3 length: 15 residues. Trimming took 4 bases from V and 4 from J, leaving 16 bases between them. Germline CDR1 is SGHTS and CDR2 is YDEGEE. This CDR3 reads CASSSGLLWADTQYF. DNA for the CDR3: TGTGCCAGCAGCAGCGGACTCCTATGGGCAGATACGCAGTATTTT.